The entry that follows covers one TCR beta chain sequence. These data originate in a study of OX40 agonist ivuxolimab in advanced cancers. Measured with immunoSEQ multiplex PCR; TCRdb has only the in-frame clones, and not every one. Of 50,000 to 65,000 clones in the sample, more than 75% were seen once. This CDR3 has 15 amino acids. Germline loops: CDR1 MGHRA, CDR2 YSYEKL. Trimming took 4 bases from V and 5 from J; bases not matched to a gene: 8. Patients were excluded for autoimmune disease history or systemic immunosuppression. The specimen comprised CD4+ or CD8+ T cells sorted from blood, sampled in a trial of the OX40 agonist ivuxolimab. The rearrangement joins TRBV4-1 to TRBJ2-5; 9 nucleotides align to TRBD2. The clonotype comes from an adult with an advanced solid tumor such as melanoma, head and neck, liver or kidney cancer. The CDR3 DNA follows: TGCGCCAGCAGCCGACGTTGGGGACTAGCTGAGACCCAGTACTTC. Its protein is CASSRRWGLAETQYF.